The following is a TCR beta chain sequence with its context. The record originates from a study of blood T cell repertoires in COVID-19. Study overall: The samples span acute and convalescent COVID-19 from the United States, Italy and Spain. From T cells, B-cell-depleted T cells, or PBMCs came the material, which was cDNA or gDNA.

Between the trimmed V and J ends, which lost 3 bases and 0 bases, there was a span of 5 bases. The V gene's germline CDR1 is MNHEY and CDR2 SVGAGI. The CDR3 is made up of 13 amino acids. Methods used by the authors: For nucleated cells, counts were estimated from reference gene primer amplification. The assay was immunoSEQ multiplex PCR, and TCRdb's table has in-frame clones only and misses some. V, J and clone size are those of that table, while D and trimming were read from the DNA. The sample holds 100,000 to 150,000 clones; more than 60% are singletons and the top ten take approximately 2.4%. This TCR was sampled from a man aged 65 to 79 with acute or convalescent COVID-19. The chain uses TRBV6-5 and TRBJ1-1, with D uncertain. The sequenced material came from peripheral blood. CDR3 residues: CASSYSMNTEAFF. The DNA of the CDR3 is TGTGCCAGCAGTTATAGCATGAACACTGAAGCTTTCTTT.